This is a list of T cell receptor beta chains from one sample in a study of blood T cell repertoires in COVID-19. Clones were read by immunoSEQ multiplex PCR, and TCRdb kept only the in-frame ones, dropping some. This table has about 74,000 clones, 70% to 75% appearing once. The sequencing sample was made of peripheral blood. The receptor set was obtained from a man between 65 and 80 years old with acute or convalescent COVID-19. The CDR3 runs from the conserved cysteine through the conserved F or W. A D gene is named only where the DNA matches it firmly. Where a row states a size, it is once, few, many or the class of an expanded clone; other rows omit it.

CDR3 DNA: TGTGCCAGTAGTATCGGGACTAGCCGCCTAAGCTCCTACAATGAGCAGTTCTTC; CDR3 protein: CASSIGTSRLSSYNEQFF; J gene: TRBJ2-1; V gene: TRBV19; clone size: NA; D gene: TRBD2
CDR3 DNA: TGCGCCAGCAGCGTCTCAGGGACAGGGTACAGGCATGAGCAGTTCTTC; CDR3 protein: CASSVSGTGYRHEQFF; J gene: TRBJ2-1; V gene: TRBV4-1; clone size: NA; D gene: TRBD1
CDR3 DNA: TGTGCCAGCAGTGAAATGATAGGGGCTAGTGAAGCTTTCTTT; CDR3 protein: CASSEMIGASEAFF; J gene: TRBJ1-1; V gene: TRBV6-1; clone size: once; D gene: NA
CDR3 DNA: TGCGCCACCCCAAGCGGGAGAGGGTACAATGAGCAGTTCTTC; CDR3 protein: CATPSGRGYNEQFF; J gene: TRBJ2-1; V gene: TRBV23-1; clone size: NA; D gene: TRBD2
CDR3 DNA: TGTGCCAGCGGCAGACAGGGGCTCTACGAGCAGTACTTC; CDR3 protein: CASGRQGLYEQYF; J gene: TRBJ2-7; V gene: TRBV6-6; clone size: NA; D gene: TRBD1
CDR3 DNA: TGTGCCAGCTCAGACACCGGCGACTATGGCTACACCTTC; CDR3 protein: CASSDTGDYGYTF; J gene: TRBJ1-2; V gene: TRBV18; clone size: NA; D gene: NA
CDR3 DNA: TGTGCCAGCAGTACGCGGACAGCCCAGGGCCCATTGAACACTGAAGCTTTCTTT; CDR3 protein: CASSTRTAQGPLNTEAFF; J gene: TRBJ1-1; V gene: TRBV6-2/TRBV6-3; clone size: NA; D gene: NA
CDR3 DNA: TGTGCCAGCAGCCGACTAGCGGGAGGGCCAAATGAGCAGTTCTTC; CDR3 protein: CASSRLAGGPNEQFF; J gene: TRBJ2-1; V gene: TRBV7-6; clone size: NA; D gene: TRBD2
CDR3 DNA: TGTGCCAGTAGTGAGTTAGCTAACTATGGCTACACCTTC; CDR3 protein: CASSELANYGYTF; J gene: TRBJ1-2; V gene: TRBV19; clone size: NA; D gene: NA
CDR3 DNA: TGTGCCAGCAAAGACAGGGGGAACTATGGCTACACCTTC; CDR3 protein: CASKDRGNYGYTF; J gene: TRBJ1-2; V gene: TRBV6-5; clone size: NA; D gene: TRBD1
CDR3 DNA: TGTGCCATCAGTATAGCGGGAGGGTACCAAGAGACCCAGTACTTC; CDR3 protein: CAISIAGGYQETQYF; J gene: TRBJ2-5; V gene: TRBV10-3; clone size: NA; D gene: TRBD2
CDR3 DNA: TGTGCCAGCAGCTTTCTAGCAAGTAGCACAGATACGCAGTATTTT; CDR3 protein: CASSFLASSTDTQYF; J gene: TRBJ2-3; V gene: TRBV11-1; clone size: NA; D gene: NA
CDR3 DNA: TGTGCCAGCAGTGAAGCTAGTTTCACAGATACGCAGTATTTT; CDR3 protein: CASSEASFTDTQYF; J gene: TRBJ2-3; V gene: TRBV6-1; clone size: NA; D gene: NA
CDR3 DNA: TGCAGTGCTAGTACCCAACAACATAGCAATCAGCCCCAGCATTTT; CDR3 protein: CSASTQQHSNQPQHF; J gene: TRBJ1-5; V gene: TRBV20-1; clone size: NA; D gene: NA
CDR3 DNA: TGTGCCAGCAGTCAAGAGACAGGGGGGAGGATAGGAGAGACCCAGTACTTC; CDR3 protein: CASSQETGGRIGETQYF; J gene: TRBJ2-5; V gene: TRBV28; clone size: NA; D gene: TRBD1
CDR3 DNA: TGTGCCAGCAGCCCCGCCCCCGGACTAGCGGCCGGGGAGCTGTTTTTT; CDR3 protein: CASSPAPGLAAGELFF; J gene: TRBJ2-2; V gene: TRBV11-3; clone size: few; D gene: TRBD2
CDR3 DNA: TGTGCCAGCTGGCCGGGGGGTAGCTCGTTATACAATGAGCAGTTCTTC; CDR3 protein: CASWPGGSSLYNEQFF; J gene: TRBJ2-1; V gene: TRBV28; clone size: NA; D gene: TRBD2
CDR3 DNA: TGTGCCAGCAGCTCAGGGACTAGCGGGACCTATAACACCGGGGAGCTGTTTTTT; CDR3 protein: CASSSGTSGTYNTGELFF; J gene: TRBJ2-2; V gene: TRBV7-3; clone size: NA; D gene: TRBD2
CDR3 DNA: TGTGCCAGCAGCTTTCACGCCAATAGCGGCACTCTTACCTACGAGCAGTACTTC; CDR3 protein: CASSFHANSGTLTYEQYF; J gene: TRBJ2-7; V gene: TRBV11-2; clone size: NA; D gene: NA
CDR3 DNA: TGTGCCAGCAGTGAAGCTGTACGAACTACTGGACAGGTGTATGGCTACACCTTC; CDR3 protein: CASSEAVRTTGQVYGYTF; J gene: TRBJ1-2; V gene: TRBV6-1; clone size: NA; D gene: TRBD1
CDR3 DNA: TGTGCCAGCAGCGGGGACTTGACAGATACGCAGTATTTT; CDR3 protein: CASSGDLTDTQYF; J gene: TRBJ2-3; V gene: TRBV7-9; clone size: NA; D gene: NA
CDR3 DNA: TGTGCCAGCAGTCTCGGCAGGGCAGGGAACTATGGCTACACCTTC; CDR3 protein: CASSLGRAGNYGYTF; J gene: TRBJ1-2; V gene: TRBV3-1/TRBV3-2; clone size: NA; D gene: NA
CDR3 DNA: TGTGCCAGCAGTGACTTTTCCATGAGCTCCTACAATGAGCAGTTCTTC; CDR3 protein: CASSDFSMSSYNEQFF; J gene: TRBJ2-1; V gene: TRBV6-4; clone size: NA; D gene: NA
CDR3 DNA: TGTGCCAGCAGAAGCCCGGACACTGTATATGGCTACACCTTC; CDR3 protein: CASRSPDTVYGYTF; J gene: TRBJ1-2; V gene: TRBV6-6; clone size: NA; D gene: NA
CDR3 DNA: TGTGCCAGCCGTCAAGAGGACTACGAGCAGTACTTC; CDR3 protein: CASRQEDYEQYF; J gene: TRBJ2-7; V gene: TRBV28; clone size: NA; D gene: NA
CDR3 DNA: TGTGCCAGCAGCCTTTTTACAGGGGGGTTCGGTGAGCAGTTCTTC; CDR3 protein: CASSLFTGGFGEQFF; J gene: TRBJ2-1; V gene: TRBV7-2; clone size: few; D gene: TRBD1
CDR3 DNA: TGTGCCAGCTCTATGACAGGGGACGGTGGACATAATTCACCCCTCCACTTT; CDR3 protein: CASSMTGDGGHNSPLHF; J gene: TRBJ1-6; V gene: TRBV18; clone size: NA; D gene: TRBD1
CDR3 DNA: TGCGCCAGCAGCCAATTAGCAGGGTCCTACGAGCAGTACTTC; CDR3 protein: CASSQLAGSYEQYF; J gene: TRBJ2-7; V gene: TRBV4-1; clone size: NA; D gene: NA
CDR3 DNA: TGTGCCAGCAGCAAAAGCCTGGGTATTAGCGGGAGGGCCGTGCCCCTGAATGAGCAGTTCTTC; CDR3 protein: CASSKSLGISGRAVPLNEQFF; J gene: TRBJ2-1; V gene: TRBV21-1; clone size: few; D gene: NA
CDR3 DNA: TGTGCCAGCAGCCAGGACAGTGAAGAGACCCAGTACTTC; CDR3 protein: CASSQDSEETQYF; J gene: TRBJ2-5; V gene: TRBV5-4; clone size: medium-sized; D gene: NA
CDR3 DNA: TGTGCCAGCAGTTACTCCCACCAGGGTTCGGGCACTGAAGCTTTCTTT; CDR3 protein: CASSYSHQGSGTEAFF; J gene: TRBJ1-1; V gene: TRBV6-5; clone size: few; D gene: NA
CDR3 DNA: TGTGCCATCAGTGAGTCCATGCTATTCCGCCGGGACAGGGCCACTGAAGCTTTCTTT; CDR3 protein: CAISESMLFRRDRATEAFF; J gene: TRBJ1-1; V gene: TRBV10-3; clone size: few; D gene: TRBD1
CDR3 DNA: TGCGCCAGCAGCTCAGGACAGGGGAACTATGGCTACACCTTC; CDR3 protein: CASSSGQGNYGYTF; J gene: TRBJ1-2; V gene: TRBV5-1; clone size: NA; D gene: TRBD1
CDR3 DNA: TGTGCCAGCAGTTTATCAGGGGTCACTGAAGCTTTCTTT; CDR3 protein: CASSLSGVTEAFF; J gene: TRBJ1-1; V gene: TRBV27; clone size: NA; D gene: NA
CDR3 DNA: TGTGCCAGCAGAAAACAGGGAGTCCAAGAGACCCAGTACTTC; CDR3 protein: CASRKQGVQETQYF; J gene: TRBJ2-5; V gene: TRBV5-6; clone size: NA; D gene: NA
CDR3 DNA: TGTGCCAGCAGCCAGGGACAGGGAGGGCTCTATGGCTACACCTTC; CDR3 protein: CASSQGQGGLYGYTF; J gene: TRBJ1-2; V gene: TRBV7-9; clone size: NA; D gene: TRBD1
CDR3 DNA: TGTGCCAGCAGTCATCCGGGACTAGCGGGAGGGTCCTACGAGCAGTACTTC; CDR3 protein: CASSHPGLAGGSYEQYF; J gene: TRBJ2-7; V gene: TRBV6-6; clone size: NA; D gene: TRBD2
CDR3 DNA: TGTGCCACCAGCAGAGATCCGAGGGATACCGGGGAGCTGTTTTTT; CDR3 protein: CATSRDPRDTGELFF; J gene: TRBJ2-2; V gene: TRBV15; clone size: few; D gene: NA
CDR3 DNA: TGCAGCGTTGTACAGGGAACCTACGAGCAGTACTTC; CDR3 protein: CSVVQGTYEQYF; J gene: TRBJ2-7; V gene: TRBV29-1; clone size: NA; D gene: NA
CDR3 DNA: TGTGCCATCAGTGTTCTAGCGGGGGACACCGGGGAGCTGTTTTTT; CDR3 protein: CAISVLAGDTGELFF; J gene: TRBJ2-2; V gene: TRBV10-3; clone size: NA; D gene: TRBD2
CDR3 DNA: TGTGCCATCAGTCTGACAGGGACTAATGAAAAACTGTTTTTT; CDR3 protein: CAISLTGTNEKLFF; J gene: TRBJ1-4; V gene: TRBV10-3; clone size: NA; D gene: TRBD1
CDR3 DNA: TGTGCCAGCGAGCAGGGTACGGGCTTCGGTGAAAAACTGTTTTTT; CDR3 protein: CASEQGTGFGEKLFF; J gene: TRBJ1-4; V gene: TRBV5-8; clone size: NA; D gene: NA
CDR3 DNA: TGTGCCACCGGTGAGGATCAAAACATTCAGTACTTC; CDR3 protein: CATGEDQNIQYF; J gene: TRBJ2-4; V gene: TRBV28; clone size: NA; D gene: NA
CDR3 DNA: TGTGCCACCAGTGCGGACAGGGTCCAGCCCCAGCATTTT; CDR3 protein: CATSADRVQPQHF; J gene: TRBJ1-5; V gene: TRBV24-1; clone size: NA; D gene: TRBD1
CDR3 DNA: TGTGCCATAAACAAGGGACTAGCGATTGATGAGCAGTTCTTC; CDR3 protein: CAINKGLAIDEQFF; J gene: TRBJ2-1; V gene: TRBV24-1; clone size: NA; D gene: TRBD2
CDR3 DNA: TGCGCCAGCAGCTCATCCGGGTCCTACGAGCAGTACTTC; CDR3 protein: CASSSSGSYEQYF; J gene: TRBJ2-7; V gene: TRBV5-1; clone size: NA; D gene: NA